This T cell receptor beta chain derives from a study of yellow fever vaccine responses in identical twins. The count of this clonotype is one. Its antigen is unknown. Study observations and caveats: Convergence reportedly seemed to mark part of the twins' vaccine T cell response, with personalization marking the rest.

MiXCR was run by TCRdb on the RT-PCR reads, yielding one entry per CDR3 protein. The data show 30,000 to 40,000 distinct CDR3 sequences, with roughly 60% seen just once and 4.5% to 5% held by the top ten. In germline, CDR1 is SGHNT, CDR2 YYREEE (reference sequence). V lost 0 bases and J lost 1; bases outside the gene matches: 5. The CDR3 runs to 16 residues. This receptor was identified in a young woman who received the yellow fever vaccine. The material was T cells from blood (PBMCs), unsorted or a sorted subset (not recorded which), obtained before or after yellow fever vaccination (not recorded which). The chain carries TRBV5-4 and TRBJ2-3; 7 bases are shared with TRBD1. CDR3 bases: TGTGCCAGCAGCTTGGCCCGACAGGGCGGCACAGATACGCAGTATTTT. Protein sequence: CASSLARQGGTDTQYF.